The T cell receptor (beta chain) described here comes from a study of CD8 T cells in Susac syndrome. Study-level results: As the study acknowledged, the number of individuals in its TCR sequencing and HLA analysis was relatively small.

On this clonotype: Its antigen remains unknown.

The V end was cut by 6 bases, the J end by 7 bases, with 16 bases between. Germline values: CDR1 DFQATT, CDR2 SNEGSKA (reference sequence). The CDR3 contains 13 residues. The T cells that were sequenced for TCR beta were CD8+ and CD4+ cells from blood. The multiple sclerosis control group consisted of treatment-naive patients whose relapsing-remitting disease, which was either stable or active, fulfilled revised McDonald criteria. Random hexamers were used to reverse transcribe the RNA input (about 0.45 to 1 ug). TCRdb itself ran the immunoSEQ multiplex PCR reads through MiXCR, one entry per CDR3 protein. The repertoire holds some 120,000 distinct CDR3 sequences, with approximately 89% as singletons.

This TCR was sampled from a human donor with multiple sclerosis. Sequenced input: CD8+ T cells from PBMCs. The gene calls are TRBV20-1 and TRBJ2-1, with D possibly matching TRBD2 (5 bases). CDR3 DNA: TGCAGTGCGAAAACGGCAACTAGTAATGAGCAGTTCTTC. Translated, it gives CSAKTATSNEQFF.